This T cell receptor (beta chain) was identified in a study of T cell repertoires in cytomegalovirus infection. TCRdb re-analysed the reads in MiXCR, keeping a single row per CDR3 protein. Here the sample spans about 150,000 distinct CDR3 sequences, 20% to 30% being singletons. Sequences were obtained from PBMCs. The clonotype originates from a human donor in good health (CMV status not recorded). Some clones in this sample may be carry-over from other donors' samples.

CDR3: CASRQTENYGYTF. The DNA of the CDR3 is TGTGCCAGCAGACAGACAGAGAACTATGGCTACACCTTC. The chain combines TRBV28 with TRBJ1-2, with D maybe TRBD1 (5 bases). The V end lost 6 bases, the J end lost 2 bases, and 10 bases lay between the germline ends. Germline V gene lookup returns CDR1 MDHEN and CDR2 SYDVKM. The CDR3 runs to 13 residues.